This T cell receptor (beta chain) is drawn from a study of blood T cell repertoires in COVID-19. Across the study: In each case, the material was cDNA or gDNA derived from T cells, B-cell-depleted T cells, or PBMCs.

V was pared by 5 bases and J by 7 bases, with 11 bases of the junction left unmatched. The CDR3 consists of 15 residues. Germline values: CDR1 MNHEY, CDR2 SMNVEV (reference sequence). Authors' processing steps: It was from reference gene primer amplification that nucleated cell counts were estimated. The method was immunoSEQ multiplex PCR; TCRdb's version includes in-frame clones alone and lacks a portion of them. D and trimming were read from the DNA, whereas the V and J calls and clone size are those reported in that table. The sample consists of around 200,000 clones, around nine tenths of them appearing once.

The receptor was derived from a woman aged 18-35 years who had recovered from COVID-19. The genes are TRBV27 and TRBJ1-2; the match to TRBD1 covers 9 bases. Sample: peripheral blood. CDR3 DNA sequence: TGTGCCAGCAGTCCTCGCCCACAGGGGGCAGGTGGCTACACCTTC. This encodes CASSPRPQGAGGYTF.